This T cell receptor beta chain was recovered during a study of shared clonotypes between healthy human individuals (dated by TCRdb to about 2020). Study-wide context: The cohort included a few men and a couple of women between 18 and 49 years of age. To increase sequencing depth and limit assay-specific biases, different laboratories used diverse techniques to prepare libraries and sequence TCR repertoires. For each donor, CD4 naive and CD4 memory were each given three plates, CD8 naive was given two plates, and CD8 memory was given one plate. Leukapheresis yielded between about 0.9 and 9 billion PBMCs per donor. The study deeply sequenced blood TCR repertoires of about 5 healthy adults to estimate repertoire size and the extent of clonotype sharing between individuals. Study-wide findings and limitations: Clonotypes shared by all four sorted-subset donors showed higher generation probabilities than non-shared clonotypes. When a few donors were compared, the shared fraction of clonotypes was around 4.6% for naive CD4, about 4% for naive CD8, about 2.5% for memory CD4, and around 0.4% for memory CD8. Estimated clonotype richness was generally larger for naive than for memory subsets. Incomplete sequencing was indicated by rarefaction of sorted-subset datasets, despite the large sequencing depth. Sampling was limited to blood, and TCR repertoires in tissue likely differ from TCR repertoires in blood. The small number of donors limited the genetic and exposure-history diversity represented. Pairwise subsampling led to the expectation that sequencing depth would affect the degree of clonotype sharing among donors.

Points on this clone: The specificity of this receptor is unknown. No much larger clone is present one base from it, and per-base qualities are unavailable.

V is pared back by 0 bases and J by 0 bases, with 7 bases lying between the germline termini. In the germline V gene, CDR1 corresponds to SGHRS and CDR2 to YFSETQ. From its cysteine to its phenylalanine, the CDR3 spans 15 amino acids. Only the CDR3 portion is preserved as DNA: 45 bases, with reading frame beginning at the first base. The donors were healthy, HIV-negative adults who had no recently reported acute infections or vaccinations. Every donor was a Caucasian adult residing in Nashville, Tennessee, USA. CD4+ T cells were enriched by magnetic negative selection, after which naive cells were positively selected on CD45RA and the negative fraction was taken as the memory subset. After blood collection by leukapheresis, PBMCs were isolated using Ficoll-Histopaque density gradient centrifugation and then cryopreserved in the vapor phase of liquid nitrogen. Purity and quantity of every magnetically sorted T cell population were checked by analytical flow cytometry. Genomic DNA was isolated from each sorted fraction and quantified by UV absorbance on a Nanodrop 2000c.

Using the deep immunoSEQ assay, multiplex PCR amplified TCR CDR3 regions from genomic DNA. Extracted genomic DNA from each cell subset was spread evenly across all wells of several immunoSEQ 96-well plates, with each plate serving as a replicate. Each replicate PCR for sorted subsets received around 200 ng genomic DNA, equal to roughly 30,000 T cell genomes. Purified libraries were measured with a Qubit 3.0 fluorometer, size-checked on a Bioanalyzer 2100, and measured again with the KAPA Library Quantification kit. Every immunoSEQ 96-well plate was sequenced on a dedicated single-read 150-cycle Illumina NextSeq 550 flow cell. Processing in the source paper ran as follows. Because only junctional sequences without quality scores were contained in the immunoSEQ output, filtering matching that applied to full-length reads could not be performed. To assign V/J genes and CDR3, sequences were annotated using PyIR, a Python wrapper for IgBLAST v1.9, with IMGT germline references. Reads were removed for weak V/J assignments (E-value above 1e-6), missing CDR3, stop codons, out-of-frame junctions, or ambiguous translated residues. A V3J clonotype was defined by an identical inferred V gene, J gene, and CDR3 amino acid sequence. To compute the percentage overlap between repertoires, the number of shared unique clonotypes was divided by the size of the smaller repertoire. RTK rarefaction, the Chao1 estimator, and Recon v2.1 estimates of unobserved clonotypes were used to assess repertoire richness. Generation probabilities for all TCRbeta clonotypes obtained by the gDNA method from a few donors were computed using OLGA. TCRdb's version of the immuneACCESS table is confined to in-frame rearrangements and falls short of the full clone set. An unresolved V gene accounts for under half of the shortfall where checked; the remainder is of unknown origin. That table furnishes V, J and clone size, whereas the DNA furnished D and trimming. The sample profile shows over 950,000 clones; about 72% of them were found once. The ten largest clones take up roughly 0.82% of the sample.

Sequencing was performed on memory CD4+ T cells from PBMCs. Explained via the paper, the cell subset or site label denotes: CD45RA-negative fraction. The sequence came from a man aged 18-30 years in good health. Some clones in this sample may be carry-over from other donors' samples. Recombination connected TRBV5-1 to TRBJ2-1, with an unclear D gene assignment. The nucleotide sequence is TGCGCCAGCAGCTTGGTCGCTAACTCCTACAATGAGCAGTTCTTC. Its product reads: CASSLVANSYNEQFF.